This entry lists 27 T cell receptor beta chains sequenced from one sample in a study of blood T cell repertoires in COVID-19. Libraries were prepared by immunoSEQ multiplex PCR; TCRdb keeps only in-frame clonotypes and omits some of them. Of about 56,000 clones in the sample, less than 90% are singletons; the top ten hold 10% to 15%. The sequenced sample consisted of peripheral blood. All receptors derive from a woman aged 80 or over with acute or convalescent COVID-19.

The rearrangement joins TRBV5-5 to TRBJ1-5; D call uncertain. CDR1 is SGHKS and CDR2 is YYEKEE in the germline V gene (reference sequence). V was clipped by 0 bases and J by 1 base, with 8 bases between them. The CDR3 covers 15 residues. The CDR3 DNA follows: TGTGCCAGCAGCTTGGGGGGAGGGAGCAATCAGCCCCAGCATTTT. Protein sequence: CASSLGGGSNQPQHF.

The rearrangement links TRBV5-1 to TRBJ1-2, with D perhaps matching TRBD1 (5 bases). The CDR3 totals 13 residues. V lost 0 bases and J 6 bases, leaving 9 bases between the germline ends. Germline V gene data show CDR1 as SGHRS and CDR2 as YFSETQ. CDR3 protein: CASSLGPGNGYTF. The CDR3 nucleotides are TGCGCCAGCAGCTTGGGGCCAGGGAATGGCTACACCTTC.

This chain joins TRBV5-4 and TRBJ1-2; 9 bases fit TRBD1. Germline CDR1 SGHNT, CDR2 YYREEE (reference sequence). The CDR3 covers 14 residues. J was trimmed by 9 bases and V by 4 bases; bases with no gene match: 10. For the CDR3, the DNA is TGTGCCAGCAGCGAAGGACAGGGGAGGCCGAGCTACACCTTC. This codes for CASSEGQGRPSYTF.

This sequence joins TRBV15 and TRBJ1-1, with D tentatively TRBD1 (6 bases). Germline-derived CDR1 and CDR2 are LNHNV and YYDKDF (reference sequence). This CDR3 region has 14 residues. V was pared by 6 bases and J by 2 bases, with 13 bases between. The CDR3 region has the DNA TGTGCCACCAGTCACAGGGTTTCCAACACTGAAGCTTTCTTT. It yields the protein CATSHRVSNTEAFF.

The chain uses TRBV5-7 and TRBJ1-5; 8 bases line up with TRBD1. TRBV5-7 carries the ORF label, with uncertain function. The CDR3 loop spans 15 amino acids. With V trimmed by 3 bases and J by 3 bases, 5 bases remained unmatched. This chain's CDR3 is CASSSRTGFNQPQHF. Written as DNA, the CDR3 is TGTGCCAGCAGCTCTCGGACAGGGTTCAATCAGCCCCAGCATTTT.

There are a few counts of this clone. The DNA of the CDR3 is TGTGCCAGCAGCTCGGGGTGGGCAGCTTTCTTT. Its translation: CASSSGWAAFF. The chain is built from TRBV7-9 and TRBJ1-1; D is unresolved. CDR1 and CDR2 (germline): SEHNR, FQNEAQ (reference sequence). Trimming took 4 bases from V and 10 from J, leaving 10 bases between them. The CDR3 covers 11 residues.

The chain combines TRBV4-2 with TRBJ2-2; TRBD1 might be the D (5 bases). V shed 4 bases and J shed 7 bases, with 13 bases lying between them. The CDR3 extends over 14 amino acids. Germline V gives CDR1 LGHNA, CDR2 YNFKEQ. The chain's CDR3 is CASSPGPPSGELFF. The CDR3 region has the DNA TGTGCCAGCAGCCCAGGGCCCCCAAGCGGGGAGCTGTTTTTT.

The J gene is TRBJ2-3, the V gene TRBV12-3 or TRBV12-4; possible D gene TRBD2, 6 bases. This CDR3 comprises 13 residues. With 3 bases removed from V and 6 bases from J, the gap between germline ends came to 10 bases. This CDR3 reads CASSFRGSDTQYF. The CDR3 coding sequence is TGTGCCAGCAGTTTTCGGGGGTCTGATACGCAGTATTTT.

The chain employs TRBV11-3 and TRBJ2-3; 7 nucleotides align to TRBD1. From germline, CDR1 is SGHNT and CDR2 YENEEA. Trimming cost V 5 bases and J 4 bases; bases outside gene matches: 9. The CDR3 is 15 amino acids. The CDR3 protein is CASSRQGLIPDTQYF. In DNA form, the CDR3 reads TGTGCCAGCAGCCGACAGGGTTTGATCCCAGATACGCAGTATTTT.

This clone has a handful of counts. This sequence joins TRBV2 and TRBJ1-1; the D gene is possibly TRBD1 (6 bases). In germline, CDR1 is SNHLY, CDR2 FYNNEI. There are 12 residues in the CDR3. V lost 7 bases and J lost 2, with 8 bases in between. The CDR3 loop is CASNRANTEAFF. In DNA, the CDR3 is TGTGCCAGCAACAGGGCAAACACTGAAGCTTTCTTT.

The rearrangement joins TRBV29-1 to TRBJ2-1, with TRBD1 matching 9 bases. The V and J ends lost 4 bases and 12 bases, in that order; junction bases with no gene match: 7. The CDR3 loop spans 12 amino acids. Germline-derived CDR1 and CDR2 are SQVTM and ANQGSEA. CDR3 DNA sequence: TGCAGCGTTGTGGGGGACAGGGTCGGGCAGTTCTTC. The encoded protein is CSVVGDRVGQFF.

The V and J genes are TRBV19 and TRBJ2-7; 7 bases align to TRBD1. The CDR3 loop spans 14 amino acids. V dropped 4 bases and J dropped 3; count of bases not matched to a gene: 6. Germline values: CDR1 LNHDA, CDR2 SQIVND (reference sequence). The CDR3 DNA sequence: TGTGCCAGTAGTACCCCCCGGGACAGCTACGAGCAGTACTTC. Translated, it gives CASSTPRDSYEQYF.

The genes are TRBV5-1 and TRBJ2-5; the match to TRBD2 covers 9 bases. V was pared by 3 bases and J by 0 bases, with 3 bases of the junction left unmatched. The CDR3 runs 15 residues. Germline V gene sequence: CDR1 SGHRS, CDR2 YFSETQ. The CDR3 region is CASSSGLAYQETQYF. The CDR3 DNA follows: TGCGCCAGCAGCTCTGGACTAGCGTACCAAGAGACCCAGTACTTC.

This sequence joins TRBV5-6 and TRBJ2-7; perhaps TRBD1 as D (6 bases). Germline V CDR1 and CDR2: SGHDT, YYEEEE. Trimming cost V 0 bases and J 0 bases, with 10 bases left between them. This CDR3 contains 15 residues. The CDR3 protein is CASSLEPRGSYEQYF. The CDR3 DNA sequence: TGTGCCAGCAGCTTGGAACCCAGGGGCTCCTACGAGCAGTACTTC.

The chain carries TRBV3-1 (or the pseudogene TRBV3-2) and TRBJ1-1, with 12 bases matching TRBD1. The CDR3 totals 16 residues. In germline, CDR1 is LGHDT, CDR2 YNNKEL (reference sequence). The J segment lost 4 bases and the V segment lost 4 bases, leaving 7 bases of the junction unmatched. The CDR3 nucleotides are TGTGCCAGCAGCCTCGGGGACAGGGGGCCAAGCACTGAAGCTTTCTTT. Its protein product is CASSLGDRGPSTEAFF.

CDR3 region: CASSQGEGVGYTF. CDR3 sequence (DNA): TGCGCCAGCAGCCAAGGTGAGGGAGTTGGCTACACCTTC. The J gene is TRBJ1-2, the V gene TRBV4-1, with no clear D. V was shortened by 1 base and J by 7 bases, with 10 bases between the two germline ends. The CDR3 runs to 13 residues. The germline V gene has CDR1 MGHRA and CDR2 YSYEKL.

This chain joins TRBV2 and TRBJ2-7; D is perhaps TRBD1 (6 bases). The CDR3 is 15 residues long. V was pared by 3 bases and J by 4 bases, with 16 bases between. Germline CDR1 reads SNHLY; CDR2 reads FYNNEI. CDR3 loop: CASSDFSAGVYEQYF. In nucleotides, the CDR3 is TGTGCCAGCAGTGATTTCTCCGCAGGGGTATACGAGCAGTACTTC.

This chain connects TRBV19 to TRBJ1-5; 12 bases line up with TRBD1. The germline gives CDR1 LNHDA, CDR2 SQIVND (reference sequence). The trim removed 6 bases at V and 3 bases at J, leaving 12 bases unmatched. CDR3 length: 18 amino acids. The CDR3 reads CASSWGTGGAVSNQPQHF. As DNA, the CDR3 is TGTGCCAGTAGCTGGGGGACAGGGGGCGCGGTGTCCAATCAGCCCCAGCATTTT.

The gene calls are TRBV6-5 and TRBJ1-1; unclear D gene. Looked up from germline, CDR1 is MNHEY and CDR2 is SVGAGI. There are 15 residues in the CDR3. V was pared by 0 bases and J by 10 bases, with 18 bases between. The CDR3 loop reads CASSYSFTRVETAFF. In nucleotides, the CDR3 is TGTGCCAGCAGTTACTCGTTTACGAGGGTAGAAACAGCTTTCTTT.

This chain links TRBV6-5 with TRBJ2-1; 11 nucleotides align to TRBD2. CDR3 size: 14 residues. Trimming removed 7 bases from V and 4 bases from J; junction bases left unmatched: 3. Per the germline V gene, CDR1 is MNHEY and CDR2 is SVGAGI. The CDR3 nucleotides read TGTGCCAGCATTCGACTAGCGGGGTACAATGAGCAGTTCTTC. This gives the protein CASIRLAGYNEQFF.

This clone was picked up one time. Written as DNA, the CDR3 is TGTGCCAGCAGCCGACAGGGGGCTCAGGACTATGGCTACACCTTC. This codes for CASSRQGAQDYGYTF. V is TRBV2 and J is TRBJ1-2, with 10 bases lining up with TRBD1. V lost 6 bases, J lost 3 bases, and 7 bases stayed unmatched. This CDR3 is 15 amino acids long. Germline CDR1 is SNHLY and CDR2 is FYNNEI.

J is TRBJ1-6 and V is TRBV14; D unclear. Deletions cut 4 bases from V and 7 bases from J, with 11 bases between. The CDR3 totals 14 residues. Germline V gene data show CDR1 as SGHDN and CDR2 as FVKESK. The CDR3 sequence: CASSRVEGNSPLHF. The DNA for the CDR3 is TGTGCCAGCAGCCGAGTCGAGGGAAATTCACCCCTCCACTTT.

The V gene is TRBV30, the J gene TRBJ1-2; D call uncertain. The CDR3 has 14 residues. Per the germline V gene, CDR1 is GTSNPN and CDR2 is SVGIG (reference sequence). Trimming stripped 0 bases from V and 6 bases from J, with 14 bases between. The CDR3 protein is CAWSVHLNPDGYTF. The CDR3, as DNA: TGTGCCTGGAGTGTACATCTGAATCCTGATGGCTACACCTTC.

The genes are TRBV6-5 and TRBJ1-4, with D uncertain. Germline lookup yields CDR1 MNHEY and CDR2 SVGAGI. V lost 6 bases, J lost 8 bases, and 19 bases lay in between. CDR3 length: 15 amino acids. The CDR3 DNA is TGTGCCAGCAGCGCCCGCGGGCATCGACGCGAAAAACTGTTTTTT. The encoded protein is CASSARGHRREKLFF.

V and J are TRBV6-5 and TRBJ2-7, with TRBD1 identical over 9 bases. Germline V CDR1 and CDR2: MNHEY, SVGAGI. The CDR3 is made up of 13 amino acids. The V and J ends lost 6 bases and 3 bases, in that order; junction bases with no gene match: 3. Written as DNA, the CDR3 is TGTGCCAGCAGAGGGACAGGGATCTACGAGCAGTACTTC. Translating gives CASRGTGIYEQYF.

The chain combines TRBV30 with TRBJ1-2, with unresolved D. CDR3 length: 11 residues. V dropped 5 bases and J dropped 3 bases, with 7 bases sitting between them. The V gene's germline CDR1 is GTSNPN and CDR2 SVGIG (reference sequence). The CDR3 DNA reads TGTGCCTGGGGGAGGGACTATGGCTACACCTTC. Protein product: CAWGRDYGYTF.

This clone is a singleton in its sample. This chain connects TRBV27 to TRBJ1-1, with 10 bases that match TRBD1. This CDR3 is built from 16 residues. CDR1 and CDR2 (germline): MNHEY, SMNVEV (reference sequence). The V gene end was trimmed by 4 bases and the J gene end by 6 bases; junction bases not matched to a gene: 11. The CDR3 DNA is TGTGCCAGCAGTTCCCCAAGGACAGGGGGATATGCTGAAGCTTTCTTT. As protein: CASSSPRTGGYAEAFF.